A selection of T cell receptor beta chains follows, all from one sample in a study of T-cell memory formation after mild COVID-19. TCRdb analysed the 5' RACE reads with MiXCR anew, one entry per CDR3 protein. The sample lists about 190,000 distinct CDR3 sequences; around 20% were seen once. The sequenced sample was PBMCs or a T cell subset sorted from them (not recorded which). The receptors derive from an adult woman who had mild COVID-19 (a few samples of this study predate the infection). Cell type and time point are not known. CDR3s include the opening cysteine and the closing phenylalanine or tryptophan. A D gene is named only where the DNA matches it firmly.

D gene: -; V gene: TRBV15; CDR3 length: 15; J gene: TRBJ1-5; CDR3 protein: CATSRDPQSNQPQHF
D gene: TRBD1; V gene: TRBV24-1; CDR3 length: 14; J gene: TRBJ1-2; CDR3 protein: CATSASTGNYGYTF
D gene: -; V gene: TRBV5-1; CDR3 length: 12; J gene: TRBJ1-6; CDR3 protein: CASGEPNSPLHF
D gene: -; V gene: TRBV20-1; CDR3 length: 13; J gene: TRBJ1-2; CDR3 protein: CSAQDRTSYGYTF
D gene: -; V gene: TRBV7-3; CDR3 length: 13; J gene: TRBJ1-5; CDR3 protein: CASSVRGGQPQHF
D gene: TRBD2; V gene: TRBV4-3; CDR3 length: 16; J gene: TRBJ2-3; CDR3 protein: CASSPFRGGSTDTQYF
D gene: -; V gene: TRBV18; CDR3 length: 14; J gene: TRBJ1-5; CDR3 protein: CASSSQDSNQPQHF
D gene: -; V gene: TRBV9; CDR3 length: 16; J gene: TRBJ2-5; CDR3 protein: CASSAGEGIQYETQYF
D gene: -; V gene: TRBV7-9; CDR3 length: 16; J gene: TRBJ1-4; CDR3 protein: CASSSGRAGANEKLFF
D gene: -; V gene: TRBV20-1; CDR3 length: 15; J gene: TRBJ2-5; CDR3 protein: CSARDSSTAGETQYF
D gene: TRBD1; V gene: TRBV6-2/TRBV6-3; CDR3 length: 17; J gene: TRBJ1-5; CDR3 protein: CASSYRTGGFSNQPQHF
D gene: -; V gene: TRBV4-1; CDR3 length: 12; J gene: TRBJ2-1; CDR3 protein: CASSQATGEQFF
D gene: -; V gene: TRBV4-2; CDR3 length: 13; J gene: TRBJ2-3; CDR3 protein: CASSQGTRDTQYF
D gene: TRBD1; V gene: TRBV2; CDR3 length: 14; J gene: TRBJ1-3; CDR3 protein: CASRDRSSGNTIYF
D gene: TRBD1; V gene: TRBV20-1; CDR3 length: 15; J gene: TRBJ2-7; CDR3 protein: CSATTGVSLSYEQYF
D gene: -; V gene: TRBV7-9; CDR3 length: 10; J gene: TRBJ1-1; CDR3 protein: CASSLAGALF
D gene: -; V gene: TRBV11-1; CDR3 length: 14; J gene: TRBJ2-5; CDR3 protein: CASSPRLGDGTQYF
D gene: -; V gene: TRBV7-2; CDR3 length: 15; J gene: TRBJ1-2; CDR3 protein: CASSLAFGGREGYTF
D gene: -; V gene: TRBV6-5; CDR3 length: 16; J gene: TRBJ1-5; CDR3 protein: CASSYGVPRRNQPQHF
D gene: TRBD1; V gene: TRBV12-3/TRBV12-4; CDR3 length: 15; J gene: TRBJ2-1; CDR3 protein: CASRTQGASYNEQFF
D gene: TRBD2; V gene: TRBV27; CDR3 length: 15; J gene: TRBJ2-1; CDR3 protein: CASSSGTRILDEQFF
D gene: -; V gene: TRBV5-1; CDR3 length: 13; J gene: TRBJ2-3; CDR3 protein: CASSPDRTDTQYF
D gene: -; V gene: TRBV7-2; CDR3 length: 14; J gene: TRBJ2-7; CDR3 protein: CASSFRGTSYEQYF
D gene: TRBD1; V gene: TRBV7-9; CDR3 length: 16; J gene: TRBJ2-3; CDR3 protein: CASSGGTGASTDTQYF
D gene: -; V gene: TRBV29-1; CDR3 length: 14; J gene: TRBJ2-5; CDR3 protein: CSVVPLQRQETQYF
D gene: -; V gene: TRBV18; CDR3 length: 17; J gene: TRBJ2-7; CDR3 protein: CASSPQLFRTGAYEQYF
D gene: -; V gene: TRBV18; CDR3 length: 15; J gene: TRBJ2-3; CDR3 protein: CASSSTDRGRTAQYF
D gene: -; V gene: TRBV7-2; CDR3 length: 13; J gene: TRBJ1-2; CDR3 protein: CASTLGGNYGYTF
D gene: TRBD1; V gene: TRBV7-8; CDR3 length: 15; J gene: TRBJ2-1; CDR3 protein: CASSLLDRGSGEQFF
D gene: -; V gene: TRBV12-3/TRBV12-4; CDR3 length: 12; J gene: TRBJ2-4; CDR3 protein: CASMSQGSIQYF
D gene: TRBD2; V gene: TRBV20-1; CDR3 length: 16; J gene: TRBJ2-3; CDR3 protein: CSASGLAGGLADTQYF
D gene: -; V gene: TRBV29-1; CDR3 length: 12; J gene: TRBJ2-3; CDR3 protein: CSVGPSTDTQYF
D gene: -; V gene: TRBV2; CDR3 length: 13; J gene: TRBJ2-1; CDR3 protein: CASSFIPGNEQFF
D gene: TRBD1; V gene: TRBV5-1; CDR3 length: 14; J gene: TRBJ2-7; CDR3 protein: CASSTGQGLYEQYF
D gene: -; V gene: TRBV12-3/TRBV12-4; CDR3 length: 15; J gene: TRBJ1-2; CDR3 protein: CASTPLGVGNYGYTF
D gene: -; V gene: TRBV18; CDR3 length: 13; J gene: TRBJ1-5; CDR3 protein: CASSLGANQPQHF
D gene: -; V gene: TRBV6-6; CDR3 length: 15; J gene: TRBJ1-2; CDR3 protein: CASSYSLDRGSGYTF
D gene: -; V gene: TRBV5-6; CDR3 length: 13; J gene: TRBJ1-1; CDR3 protein: CASSFGADLEAFF
D gene: -; V gene: TRBV15; CDR3 length: 13; J gene: TRBJ2-7; CDR3 protein: CATSRGSSYEQYF
D gene: -; V gene: TRBV7-9; CDR3 length: 14; J gene: TRBJ2-2; CDR3 protein: CASSLLRNTGELFF
D gene: TRBD1; V gene: TRBV2; CDR3 length: 14; J gene: TRBJ2-5; CDR3 protein: CASRVDRARETQYF
D gene: TRBD2; V gene: TRBV14; CDR3 length: 15; J gene: TRBJ2-1; CDR3 protein: CASSQEILAGREQFF
D gene: -; V gene: TRBV20-1; CDR3 length: 14; J gene: TRBJ1-1; CDR3 protein: CSARKQVVVTEAFF
D gene: -; V gene: TRBV24-1; CDR3 length: 14; J gene: TRBJ1-5; CDR3 protein: CATSDSQLNQPQHF
D gene: -; V gene: TRBV2; CDR3 length: 14; J gene: TRBJ2-7; CDR3 protein: CASSVDRSPREQYF
D gene: TRBD1; V gene: TRBV10-2; CDR3 length: 13; J gene: TRBJ2-7; CDR3 protein: CASRAGQGYEQYF
D gene: -; V gene: TRBV5-1; CDR3 length: 15; J gene: TRBJ2-5; CDR3 protein: CASSASGTLGETQYF
D gene: TRBD1; V gene: TRBV5-1; CDR3 length: 20; J gene: TRBJ1-2; CDR3 protein: CASTRLGTGGAGPRAYGYTF
D gene: TRBD1; V gene: TRBV12-3/TRBV12-4; CDR3 length: 15; J gene: TRBJ1-2; CDR3 protein: CASSPRQGGNYGYTF
D gene: -; V gene: TRBV5-1; CDR3 length: 15; J gene: TRBJ2-3; CDR3 protein: CASSLEWGPTDTQYF
D gene: TRBD1; V gene: TRBV12-3/TRBV12-4; CDR3 length: 13; J gene: TRBJ2-1; CDR3 protein: CASSFVKGTGSFF
D gene: -; V gene: TRBV4-1; CDR3 length: 15; J gene: TRBJ1-1; CDR3 protein: CASSQDGVANTEAFF
D gene: -; V gene: TRBV20-1; CDR3 length: 13; J gene: TRBJ2-2; CDR3 protein: CSPERENTGELFF
D gene: -; V gene: TRBV12-3/TRBV12-4; CDR3 length: 16; J gene: TRBJ2-1; CDR3 protein: CASSFALTRRTGEQFF
D gene: -; V gene: TRBV7-9; CDR3 length: 14; J gene: TRBJ2-7; CDR3 protein: CASSLGPGGDEQYF
D gene: -; V gene: TRBV3-1; CDR3 length: 11; J gene: TRBJ1-1; CDR3 protein: CASRGGTEVFF
D gene: -; V gene: TRBV6-6; CDR3 length: 16; J gene: TRBJ1-3; CDR3 protein: CASSYSSGSSGNTIYF
D gene: -; V gene: TRBV20-1; CDR3 length: 14; J gene: TRBJ1-1; CDR3 protein: CSAREGRVNTEAFF
D gene: -; V gene: TRBV5-1; CDR3 length: 13; J gene: TRBJ2-7; CDR3 protein: CASSPHLRYEQYF